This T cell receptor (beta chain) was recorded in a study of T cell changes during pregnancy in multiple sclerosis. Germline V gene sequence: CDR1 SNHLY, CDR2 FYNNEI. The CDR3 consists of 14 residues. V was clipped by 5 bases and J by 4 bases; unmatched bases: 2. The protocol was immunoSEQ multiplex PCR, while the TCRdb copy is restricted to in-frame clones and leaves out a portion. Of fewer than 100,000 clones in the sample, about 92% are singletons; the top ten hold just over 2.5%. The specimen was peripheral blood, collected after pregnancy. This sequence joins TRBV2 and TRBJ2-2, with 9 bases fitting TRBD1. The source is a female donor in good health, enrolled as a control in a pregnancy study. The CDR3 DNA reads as TGTGCCAGCAGTTGGACAGGGGCCACCGGGGAGCTGTTTTTT. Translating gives CASSWTGATGELFF.